Following are 2 T cell receptor beta chains from one sample sequenced in a study of T-cell memory formation after mild COVID-19. A single record per CDR3 protein comes from TCRdb applying MiXCR to the 5' RACE reads. The data hold 410,000 or so distinct CDR3 sequences, with about 25% observed a single time. The sample comprised PBMCs or a T cell subset sorted from them (not recorded which). Every receptor here comes from an adult woman who had mild COVID-19 (a few samples of this study predate the infection). Cell type and time point are not known.

The chain couples TRBV9 to TRBJ1-4; 7 nucleotides align to TRBD1. Losses at the gene ends were 0 bases for V and 2 bases for J; bases not matched to a gene: 10. The CDR3 length is 18 residues. Germline CDR1 SGDLS, CDR2 YYNGEE. The CDR3 nucleotides read TGTGCCAGCAGCGTAGGGGCAGGGGGTAGTTTGACTAATGAAAAACTGTTTTTT. Translation: CASSVGAGGSLTNEKLFF.

Only a few counts were recorded for this clonotype. This chain links TRBV30 with TRBJ2-7; D gene ambiguous. V lost 0 bases, J lost 2 bases, and 8 bases lay in between. CDR3 length equals 13 residues. The V gene's germline CDR1 is GTSNPN and CDR2 SVGIG (reference sequence). The CDR3 bases are TGTGCCTGGAGTGTTCGGGCCACCTACGAGCAGTACTTC. It yields the protein CAWSVRATYEQYF.